The TCR beta chain under discussion was sequenced for a study of response to subunit inactivated influenza vaccine. General study results and limits: A suggestion made by the authors is that each seasonal influenza vaccination recruits few new T cells.

The sample holds many counts of this clonotype. Its specificity is not known. Germline CDR1 and CDR2: LGHDT and YNNKEL (reference sequence). The V end lost 4 bases, the J end lost 6 bases, and 13 bases lay between the germline ends. The CDR3 length is 13 residues. TCRdb independently ran MiXCR on the RT-PCR reads; one entry per CDR3 protein. The data show about 520,000 distinct CDR3 sequences, approximately 6.9% seen once. The sample here was PBMCs from blood, taken roughly 24 months after vaccination. V and J are TRBV3-1 and TRBJ2-7; D is uncertain. The receptor was derived from a man between 50 and 69 years old who received an inactivated influenza vaccine. CDR3 bases: TGTGCCAGCAGCCGATATAACCTCGGCGAGCAGTACTTC. It specifies CASSRYNLGEQYF.